These 29 T cell receptor beta chains share one sample of origin, sequenced in a study of CD8 T cells in ankylosing spondylitis. From the 5' RACE reads, TCRdb called clonotypes with MiXCR, one entry per CDR3 protein. The sample includes 150,000 to 200,000 distinct CDR3 sequences, just over 9.5% seen only once; the top ten take about 16%. Source material: blood, either unsorted or a sorted T cell fraction (not recorded which). The receptors stem from a female donor with ankylosing spondylitis or in good health (not recorded which).

Written as DNA, the CDR3 is TGTGCCAGCAGCTTAGCAGGACAGGGGGCCCCCTACAATGAGCAGTTCTTC. It specifies CASSLAGQGAPYNEQFF. The V call is TRBV7-9, the J call TRBJ2-1; 11 nucleotides line up with TRBD1. Germline trimming cut 0 bases from V and 2 bases from J; bases unmatched to any gene: 3. Germline V gene sequence: CDR1 SEHNR, CDR2 FQNEAQ (reference sequence). There are 17 residues in the CDR3.

J is TRBJ2-1 and V is TRBV24-1; TRBD1 is a possible D gene (6 bases). V lost 3 bases, J lost 5 bases, and 16 bases lay in between. There are 16 residues in the CDR3. In germline, CDR1 is KGHDR, CDR2 SFDVKD. CDR3 nucleotides: TGTGCCACCAGTGATAGATGGGACAACGAAGACAATGAGCAGTTCTTC. Encoded protein: CATSDRWDNEDNEQFF.

The chain joins TRBV6-1 to TRBJ2-3; 7 nucleotides agree with TRBD1. The CDR3 extends over 16 amino acids. Trimming removed 5 bases from V and 2 bases from J; junction bases left unmatched: 10. Germline V gene sequence: CDR1 MNHNS, CDR2 SASEGT. CDR3 in amino acids: CASSISGGNPTDTQYF. CDR3 nucleotide sequence: TGTGCCAGCAGTATATCAGGGGGTAACCCCACAGATACGCAGTATTTT.

V gene TRBV20-1 combines with J gene TRBJ2-5; 10 nucleotides match TRBD2. V dropped 0 bases and J dropped 5; count of bases not matched to a gene: 6. CDR3 length equals 15 residues. The germline gives CDR1 DFQATT, CDR2 SNEGSKA (reference sequence). CDR3 in amino acids: CSARDAGTSDETQYF. CDR3 sequence (DNA): TGCAGTGCTAGAGACGCTGGGACTAGCGACGAGACCCAGTACTTC.

This clonotype was counted a few times. V usage is TRBV12-3 or TRBV12-4 and J usage is TRBJ2-7, with D hard to call. The germline V and J ends were trimmed by 4 bases and 2 bases, with 9 bases remaining between them. The CDR3 loop spans 13 amino acids. The CDR3 DNA follows: TGTGCCAGCAGTTCGGGCGGAACCTACGAGCAGTACTTC. As protein: CASSSGGTYEQYF.

There are a few counts of this clonotype. V gene TRBV7-6 combines with J gene TRBJ2-3; D is ambiguous. There are 14 residues in the CDR3. Germline V lookup: CDR1 SGHVS, CDR2 FNYEAQ. The germline V and J ends were trimmed by 5 bases and 4 bases, with 13 bases remaining between them. CDR3 bases: TGTGCCAGCAGCGCTGGTGGGGTCGCAGATACGCAGTATTTT. It specifies CASSAGGVADTQYF.

The chain joins TRBV9 to TRBJ1-5; no reliable D call. Germline lookup yields CDR1 SGDLS and CDR2 YYNGEE. V shed 2 bases and J shed 1 base, with 7 bases lying between them. The CDR3 spans 14 residues. Here the CDR3 DNA reads TGTGCCAGCAGCGTTGCCCCAAGCAATCAGCCCCAGCATTTT. Translated: CASSVAPSNQPQHF.

The chain employs TRBV13 and TRBJ2-1, with TRBD1 identical over 9 bases. The CDR3 extends over 16 amino acids. Germline V gene sequence: CDR1 PRHDT, CDR2 FYEKMQ (reference sequence). Trimming took 5 bases from V and 7 from J; bases not matched to a gene: 12. The CDR3 nucleotides are TGTGCCAGCAGCGATCACCCGGACAGGGGTCGGAATGAGCAGTTCTTC. The encoded protein is CASSDHPDRGRNEQFF.

This clonotype was recorded at least ten times. The rearrangement links TRBV6-2 or TRBV6-3 to TRBJ1-5, with a tentative D call TRBD1 (6 bases). CDR1 and CDR2 (germline): MNHEY, SVGEGT. V lost 8 bases and J lost 2, with 13 bases in between. This CDR3 contains 14 residues. CDR3 in DNA: TGTGCCAGCGCCACAGGGCTGGGCAATCAGCCCCAGCATTTT. The encoded protein is CASATGLGNQPQHF.

This clonotype was detected many times. J is TRBJ2-2 and V is TRBV5-1; D not resolved. The germline gives CDR1 SGHRS, CDR2 YFSETQ. The V and J ends lost 1 base and 6 bases respectively, with 1 base between them. This CDR3 contains 11 residues. CDR3 DNA sequence: TGCGCCAGCAGCTTGTCCGGGGAGCTGTTTTTT. Amino acid sequence: CASSLSGELFF. Based on the CDR3 plus reference TRBV5-1 and TRBJ2-2, the full variable domain is KAGVTQTPRYLIKTRGQQVTLSCSPISGHRSVSWYQQTPGQGLQFLFEYFSETQRNKGNFPGRFSGRQFSNSRSEMNVSTLELGDSALYLCASSLSGELFFGEGSRLTVL.

This clonotype was detected only a few times. V gene TRBV28 combines with J gene TRBJ1-2, with TRBD1 matching over 9 bases. CDR3 size: 14 residues. Germline lookup yields CDR1 MDHEN and CDR2 SYDVKM. V dropped 8 bases and J dropped 9; count of bases not matched to a gene: 13. As DNA, the CDR3 is TGTGCCAGCGGGGGTCCGGGACAGGGTATCCGCTACACCTTC. Amino acid sequence: CASGGPGQGIRYTF.

This clonotype was observed a few times. The chain links TRBV20-1 to TRBJ2-1, with 7 nucleotides matching TRBD1. With 3 bases clipped from V and 4 bases from J, the junction kept 3 bases outside the gene matches. The CDR3 is made up of 13 amino acids. The germline V gene encodes CDR1 DFQATT and CDR2 SNEGSKA (reference sequence). The CDR3 here is CSARDRQYNEQFF. In DNA, the CDR3 is TGCAGTGCTAGGGACAGGCAGTACAATGAGCAGTTCTTC.

The chain combines TRBV7-9 with TRBJ2-3, with 12 bases identical to TRBD2. The trim removed 5 bases at V and 6 bases at J, leaving 6 bases unmatched. CDR3 length: 15 amino acids. Germline V gene data show CDR1 as SEHNR and CDR2 as FQNEAQ (reference sequence). Here the CDR3 DNA reads TGTGCCAGCAGCCCGGGGACTAGCGGGCAGGATACGCAGTATTTT. Amino acids: CASSPGTSGQDTQYF.

This clonotype was counted only a few times. The genes are TRBV7-8 and TRBJ2-1; 11 bases fit TRBD2. Germline CDR1 is SGHVS and CDR2 is FQNEAQ. This CDR3 comprises 15 residues. V was clipped by 5 bases and J by 7 bases; unmatched bases: 7. The CDR3 coding sequence is TGTGCCAGCAGCGTTAGCGGGAGGGGAATAAATGAGCAGTTCTTC. This codes for CASSVSGRGINEQFF.

A few counts support this clonotype. This sequence joins TRBV30 and TRBJ1-2, with TRBD1 matching over 7 bases. Trimming at V came to 6 bases and at J to 2 bases, leaving 3 bases not matched to a gene. The CDR3 runs to 12 residues. The germline V gene encodes CDR1 GTSNPN and CDR2 SVGIG (reference sequence). CDR3 bases: TGTGCCTGCCTGGACAGGAACTATGGCTACACCTTC. Protein product: CACLDRNYGYTF.

There are a few counts of this clonotype. This chain links TRBV9 with TRBJ1-2; perhaps TRBD1 as D (5 bases). Germline CDR1 SGDLS, CDR2 YYNGEE. The CDR3 has 15 amino acids. V was trimmed by 4 bases and J by 0 bases, leaving 13 bases between them. This chain's CDR3 is CASSPSGGANYGYTF. Written as DNA, the CDR3 is TGTGCCAGCAGCCCTAGTGGGGGAGCTAACTATGGCTACACCTTC.

The table lists this clonotype with a few counts. This sequence joins TRBV5-6 and TRBJ1-5; D unclear. This CDR3 has 13 amino acids. V dropped 0 bases and J dropped 6 bases, with 7 bases sitting between them. Per germline, CDR1 SGHDT and CDR2 YYEEEE. CDR3 DNA: TGTGCCAGCAGCTTGGGGGGATTTCAGCCCCAGCATTTT. This encodes CASSLGGFQPQHF. Looking up the rest from reference TRBV5-6 and TRBJ1-5 gives the full variable domain: DAGVTQSPTHLIKTRGQQVTLRCSPKSGHDTVSWYQQALGQGPQFIFQYYEEEERQRGNFPDRFSGHQFPNYSSELNVNALLLGDSALYLCASSLGGFQPQHFGDGTRLSIL.

This clonotype was observed many times. The V and J genes are TRBV6-1 and TRBJ2-7, with D possibly being TRBD1 (6 bases). Germline lookup yields CDR1 MNHNS and CDR2 SASEGT. The CDR3 is 15 amino acids. V was clipped by 1 base and J by 6 bases, with 16 bases between them. The chain's CDR3 is CASSEVPDRASEQYF. The CDR3 coding sequence is TGTGCCAGCAGTGAAGTCCCGGACAGAGCAAGCGAGCAGTACTTC.

The chain couples TRBV7-6 to TRBJ2-2; D gene uncertain. The CDR3 is 16 amino acids. Deletions cut 2 bases from V and 2 bases from J, with 12 bases between. Germline V lookup: CDR1 SGHVS, CDR2 FNYEAQ. The DNA of the CDR3 is TGTGCCAGCAGCTTATTACCGGACGGCAACACCGGGGAGCTGTTTTTT. Protein product: CASSLLPDGNTGELFF.

The chain has TRBV2 and TRBJ2-3, with a weak D call TRBD2 (6 bases). The CDR3 has 14 residues. Germline values: CDR1 SNHLY, CDR2 FYNNEI. V shed 7 bases and J shed 2 bases, with 13 bases lying between them. The CDR3 DNA follows: TGTGCCAGCACGGAGGGAGACCTCACAGATACGCAGTATTTT. Protein sequence: CASTEGDLTDTQYF.

This clonotype was recorded many times. The chain links TRBV12-3 or TRBV12-4 to TRBJ2-3; TRBD1 matches at 7 bases. With 3 bases clipped from V and 5 bases from J, the junction kept 2 bases outside the gene matches. The CDR3 consists of 13 residues. CDR3 sequence (DNA): TGTGCCAGCAGTTTGGCAGGGGGAGATACGCAGTATTTT. Protein product: CASSLAGGDTQYF.

This clonotype was seen a few times. The rearrangement uses TRBV7-9 and TRBJ1-1; D gene uncertain. CDR1 and CDR2 from the germline V gene are SEHNR and FQNEAQ (reference sequence). The V gene lost 5 bases and the J gene lost 8 bases, with 15 bases spanning the gap. This CDR3 has 13 amino acids. Written as DNA, the CDR3 is TGTGCCAGCAGCACCAGCGGGTCCGTAGAAGCTTTCTTT. Translating it yields CASSTSGSVEAFF.

The chain is built from TRBV4-3 and TRBJ2-1, with 9 nucleotides matching TRBD2. The V gene's germline CDR1 is LGHNA and CDR2 YSLEER. V lost 4 bases to trimming and J lost 5 bases; unmatched junction nucleotides: 9. The CDR3 spans 16 residues. CDR3 sequence: CASSPGTSTGNNEQFF. For the CDR3, the DNA is TGCGCCAGCAGCCCGGGGACTAGCACAGGGAACAATGAGCAGTTCTTC.

J is TRBJ2-4 and V is TRBV7-9; D may match TRBD1 or TRBD2 (5 bases each). CDR1 is SEHNR, CDR2 FQNEAQ, per germline (reference sequence). This CDR3 has 13 residues. The V gene lost 4 bases and the J gene lost 9 bases, with 13 bases spanning the gap. The CDR3: CASSSPGRGIQYF. CDR3 nucleotides: TGTGCCAGCAGCTCTCCGGGACGGGGCATTCAGTACTTC.

The sample holds a few counts of this clonotype. V and J are TRBV25-1 and TRBJ1-1; TRBD1 aligns across 8 bases. CDR3 length equals 13 residues. The V gene end was trimmed by 0 bases and the J gene end by 12 bases; junction bases not matched to a gene: 6. Germline lookup yields CDR1 MGHDK and CDR2 SYGVNS. In nucleotides, the CDR3 is TGTGCCAGCAGTGAATATTTCGACAGGGGAACTTTCTTT. Protein sequence: CASSEYFDRGTFF. The complete variable domain, with remaining parts taken from reference TRBV25-1 and TRBJ1-1, reads EADIYQTPRYLVIGTGKKITLECSQTMGHDKMYWYQQDPGMELHLIHYSYGVNSTEKGDLSSESTVSRIRTEHFPLTLESARPSHTSQYLCASSEYFDRGTFFGQGTRLTVV.

This clonotype occurred a few times. The rearrangement uses TRBV6-2 or TRBV6-3 and TRBJ2-4; 10 bases line up with TRBD2. This CDR3 region has 16 residues. J gave up 8 bases and V 0 bases, and 7 bases lay outside the gene matches. Germline CDR1 and CDR2: MNHEY and SVGEGT. The CDR3 coding sequence is TGTGCCAGCAGTTACTCCCCTAGCGGGAGTCGGGACATTCAGTACTTC. It specifies CASSYSPSGSRDIQYF.

The chain joins TRBV20-1 to TRBJ2-7; 9 bases map to TRBD1. This CDR3 has 14 residues. The V and J ends lost 4 bases and 3 bases, in that order; junction bases with no gene match: 7. In germline, CDR1 is DFQATT, CDR2 SNEGSKA (reference sequence). The CDR3 loop is CSAKPGQGHYEQYF. DNA for the CDR3: TGCAGTGCTAAACCGGGACAGGGCCACTACGAGCAGTACTTC.

This clonotype was counted between two and nine times. Here the CDR3 DNA reads TGTGCCAGCAGCCTAGAAGCAGACACCGGGGAGCTGTTTTTT. It yields the protein CASSLEADTGELFF. This chain uses TRBV5-4 with TRBJ2-2; D gene uncertain. This CDR3 comprises 14 residues. CDR1 and CDR2 from the germline V gene are SGHNT and YYREEE (reference sequence). Deletions cut 4 bases from V and 3 bases from J, with 10 bases between. The full variable domain, its missing parts supplied by reference TRBV5-4 and TRBJ2-2, is ETGVTQSPTHLIKTRGQQVTLRCSSQSGHNTVSWYQQALGQGPQFIFQYYREEENGRGNFPPRFSGLQFPNYSSELNVNALELDDSALYLCASSLEADTGELFFGEGSRLTVL.

The genes are TRBV28 and TRBJ1-5; D is ambiguous. Trimming shortened V by 6 bases and J by 0 bases, and 9 bases separated the two germline ends. CDR3 length: 14 amino acids. Germline V lookup: CDR1 MDHEN, CDR2 SYDVKM. In DNA form, the CDR3 reads TGTGCCAGCAGGGTAGCTTATAGCAATCAGCCCCAGCATTTT. The encoded protein is CASRVAYSNQPQHF.